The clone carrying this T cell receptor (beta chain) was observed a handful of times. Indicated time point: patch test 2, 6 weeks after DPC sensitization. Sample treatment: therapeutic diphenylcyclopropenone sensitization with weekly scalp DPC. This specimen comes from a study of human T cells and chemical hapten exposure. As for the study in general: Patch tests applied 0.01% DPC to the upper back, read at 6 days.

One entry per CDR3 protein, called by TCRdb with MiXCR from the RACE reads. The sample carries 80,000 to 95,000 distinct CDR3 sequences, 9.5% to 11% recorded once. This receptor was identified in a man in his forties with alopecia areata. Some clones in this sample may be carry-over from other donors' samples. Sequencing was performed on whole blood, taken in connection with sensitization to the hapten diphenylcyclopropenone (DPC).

Here the CDR3 reads CASSYSSSGRVSSYNEQFF. The CDR3 DNA reads TGTGCCAGCAGTTATAGTTCTAGCGGGAGGGTTAGCTCCTACAATGAGCAGTTCTTC. This chain links TRBV6-2 or TRBV6-3 with TRBJ2-1, with 12 bases aligning to TRBD2. The trim removed 3 bases at V and 0 bases at J, leaving 9 bases unmatched. This CDR3 comprises 19 residues. CDR1 and CDR2 from the germline V gene are MNHEY and SVGEGT.